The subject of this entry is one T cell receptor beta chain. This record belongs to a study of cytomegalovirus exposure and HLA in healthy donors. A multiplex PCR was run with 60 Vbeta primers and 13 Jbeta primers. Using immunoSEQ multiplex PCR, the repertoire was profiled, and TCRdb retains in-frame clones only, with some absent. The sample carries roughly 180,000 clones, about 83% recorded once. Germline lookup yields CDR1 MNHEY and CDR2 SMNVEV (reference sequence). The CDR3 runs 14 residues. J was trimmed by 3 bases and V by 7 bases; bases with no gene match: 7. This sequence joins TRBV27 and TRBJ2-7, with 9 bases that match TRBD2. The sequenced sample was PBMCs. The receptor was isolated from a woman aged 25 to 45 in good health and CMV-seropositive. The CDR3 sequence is CASTQLAGHYEQYF. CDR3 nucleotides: TGTGCCAGCACCCAGCTAGCGGGGCACTACGAGCAGTACTTC.